This T cell receptor (beta chain) was profiled in a study of blood T cell repertoires in COVID-19 (dated by TCRdb to about 2020). Background on the whole study: Collaborator samples came from the United States, Italy and Spain and covered acute and convalescent phases of COVID-19. The material from the prospective study consisted of cDNA or gDNA derived from T cells, B-cell-depleted T cells, or PBMCs. Samples came from the ongoing ImmuneRACE study (first 160 participants) plus 1,254 subjects from 6 global collaborators. Subjects who had been exposed to COVID-19, were actively infected with it, or had recovered from it provided the deeply sampled blood TCRbeta repertoires that made up the dataset. Where available, HLA class I and class II types were obtained from metadata supplied by the sample provider rather than from assay-based typing. The repertoires were released in a freely available public database meant as a resource for research on the immune response to SARS-CoV-2. The sample metadata nearly always contained a de-identified subject ID, COVID-19 status, age in years and sex.

Overall study results and their limits: How much clinical and demographic metadata was included differed by source and by participant, and the metadata was provided uncurated.

The germline V gene gives CDR1 as SGHAT and CDR2 as FQNNGV. Relative to germline, V is 0 bases shorter and J is 4 bases shorter, with 3 bases between their ends. From cysteine to phenylalanine, the CDR3 is 13 amino acids long. Here the CDR3 DNA is all that survives: 39 bases in frame from base 1. TCRbeta CDR3 regions were amplified from genomic DNA using the immunoSEQ Assay, a bias-controlled multiplex PCR. The paper's processing steps were these. Nucleated cell counts per sample were estimated from amplification of reference gene primers within the assay. To quantify the absolute abundance of each unique TCRbeta CDR3 rearrangement, sequence reads were collapsed and filtered. For each sample, productive Simpson clonality was calculated by taking the square root of Simpson's diversity index across productive rearrangements. What TCRdb holds here is the immuneACCESS table cut down to in-frame rearrangements. Part of the clones is not present; checked against another copy, under half of the missing clones reflect an unresolved V gene, and the others are unexplained. The V and J calls and clone size come from that table; D and trimming were worked out from the DNA. The sample data list some 57,000 clones, and more than 85% of these were observed just once. Of the sample, about 6.3% is held by the ten largest clones.

Each collaborating institution followed its own protocols to collect whole blood in K2EDTA tubes. For TCRbeta analysis, collaborators shipped samples in one of three forms: frozen whole blood, isolated PBMCs, or DNA extracted from either of those sample types. On this clone: What antigen it recognizes has not been identified. Base qualities are not recorded, but no much larger clone differs from it by a single base.

This sequence originates from a man in his fifties with active COVID-19. This chain is built from TRBV11-2 and TRBJ2-2; the D gene assignment is ambiguous. Sequencing was carried out using peripheral blood. The sequenced DNA is TGTGCCAGCAGCTTAGATAGCACCGGGGAGCTGTTTTTT. The resulting protein is CASSLDSTGELFF.